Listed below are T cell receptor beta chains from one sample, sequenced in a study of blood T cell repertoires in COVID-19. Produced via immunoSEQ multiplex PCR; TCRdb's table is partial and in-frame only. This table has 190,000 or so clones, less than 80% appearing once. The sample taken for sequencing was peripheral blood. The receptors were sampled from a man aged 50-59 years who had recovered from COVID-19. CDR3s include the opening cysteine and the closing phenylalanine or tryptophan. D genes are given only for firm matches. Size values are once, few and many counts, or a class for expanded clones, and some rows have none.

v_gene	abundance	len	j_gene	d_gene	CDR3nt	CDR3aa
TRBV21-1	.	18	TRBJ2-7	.	TGTGCCAGCAGCTTCAACGTGAGACTAGCGGGAGGGCCCTACGAGCAGTACTTC	CASSFNVRLAGGPYEQYF
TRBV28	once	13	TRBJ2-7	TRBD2	TGTGCCAGCAGCCCCGGACTAGAGGACGAGCAGTACTTC	CASSPGLEDEQYF
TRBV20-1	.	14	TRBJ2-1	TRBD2	TGCAGTGCCAGTCCTAGCGGGTCCGCCGTTGAGCAGTTCTTC	CSASPSGSAVEQFF
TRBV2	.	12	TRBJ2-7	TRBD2	TGTGCCAGCAGGGGGGGGTCCTACGAGCAGTACTTC	CASRGGSYEQYF
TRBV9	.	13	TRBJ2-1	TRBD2	TGTGCCAGCAGCGGCGGGAGAAACAATGAGCAGTTCTTC	CASSGGRNNEQFF
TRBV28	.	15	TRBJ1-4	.	TGTGCCAGCAGTTTCTTGTATGCAACTAATGAAAAACTGTTTTTT	CASSFLYATNEKLFF
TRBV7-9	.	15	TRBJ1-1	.	TGTGCCAGCAGCTTCGCACGGGAACGGAACACTGAAGCTTTCTTT	CASSFARERNTEAFF
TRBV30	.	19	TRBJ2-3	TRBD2	TGTGCCTGGAGTGTACGGATAGCGGGAGGGAAGGTATATACAGATACGCAGTATTTT	CAWSVRIAGGKVYTDTQYF
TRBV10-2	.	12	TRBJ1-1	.	TGCGCCAGCAAACAGCCGAACACTGAAGCTTTCTTT	CASKQPNTEAFF
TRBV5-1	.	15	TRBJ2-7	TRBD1	TGCGCCAGCAGCCTGGGACAGGGGGCGGGCAACGAGCAGTACTTC	CASSLGQGAGNEQYF
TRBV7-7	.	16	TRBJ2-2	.	TGTGCCAGCAGCAGCGCCGGACAGTTGAACACCGGGGAGCTGTTTTTT	CASSSAGQLNTGELFF
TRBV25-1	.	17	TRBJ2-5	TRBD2	TGTGCCAGCAGTGAATTAGGGACTACCAAGTACCAAGAGACCCAGTACTTC	CASSELGTTKYQETQYF
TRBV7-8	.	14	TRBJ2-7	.	TGTGCCAGCTACGGAGGGACAGTTTCCTACGAGCAGTACTTC	CASYGGTVSYEQYF
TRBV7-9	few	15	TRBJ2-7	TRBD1	TGTGCCAGCAGCTTAGAGGAAAGGGGGCGGTACGAGCAGTACTTC	CASSLEERGRYEQYF
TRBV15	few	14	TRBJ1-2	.	TGTGCCACCAGCAGAGAAGGGGGTGGGTATGGCTACACCTTC	CATSREGGGYGYTF
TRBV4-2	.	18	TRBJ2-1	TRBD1	TGTGCCAGCAGCCAAGAGGACAGGGGCGGGGGAAATAGCGGGTTGCAGTTCTTC	CASSQEDRGGGNSGLQFF
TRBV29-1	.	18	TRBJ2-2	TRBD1	TGCAGCGTTGAAGATCCCCGGCCGGGACAGGGTGAGACCGGGGAGCTGTTTTTT	CSVEDPRPGQGETGELFF
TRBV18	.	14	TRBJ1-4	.	TGTGCCAGCTCACCCAGGTCGGTGAATGAAAAACTGTTTTTT	CASSPRSVNEKLFF
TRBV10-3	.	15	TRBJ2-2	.	TGTGCCATCAGTGTTTTGGGGAGTAACACCGGGGAGCTGTTTTTT	CAISVLGSNTGELFF
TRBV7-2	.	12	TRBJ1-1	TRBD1	TGTGCCAGCAGCGCAACAGGGGAAAGAGCTTTCTTT	CASSATGERAFF
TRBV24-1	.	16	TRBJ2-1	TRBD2	TGTGCCACCAGTGTTGAGGGAGCGGGGGGTTACAATGAGCAGTTCTTC	CATSVEGAGGYNEQFF
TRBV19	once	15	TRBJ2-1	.	TGTGCCAGTAGTATAGAAGGAGACAGTTACAATGAGCAGTTCTTC	CASSIEGDSYNEQFF
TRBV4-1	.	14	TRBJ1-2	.	TGCGCCAGCAGCCAAGATGCGGCAGTCTATGGCTACACCTTC	CASSQDAAVYGYTF
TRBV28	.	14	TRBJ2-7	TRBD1	TGTGCCAGCGCATTACAGGGGGCGCAAATGGGGAAGTACTTC	CASALQGAQMGKYF
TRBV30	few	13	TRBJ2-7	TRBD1	TGTGCCTGGAGCGGGACAGTCCGCGGGGAGCAGTACTTC	CAWSGTVRGEQYF
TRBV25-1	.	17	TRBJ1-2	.	TGTGCCAGCAGTGAATCGGAGGAGGGTTTGTGGATCTATGGCTACACCTTC	CASSESEEGLWIYGYTF
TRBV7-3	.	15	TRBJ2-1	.	TGTGCCAGCAGCTTAAATCCGGGCTCCTACAATGAGCAGTTCTTC	CASSLNPGSYNEQFF
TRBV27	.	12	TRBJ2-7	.	TGTGCCAGCAGCGGGAGCTTCTACGAGCAGTACTTC	CASSGSFYEQYF
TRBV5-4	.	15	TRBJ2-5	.	TGTGCCAGCAGCTTGGAGGAGGGAAAGCAAGAGACCCAGTACTTC	CASSLEEGKQETQYF
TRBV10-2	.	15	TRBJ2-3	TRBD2	TGCGCCAGCAGTGATTCACTAGCGGACACAGATACGCAGTATTTT	CASSDSLADTDTQYF
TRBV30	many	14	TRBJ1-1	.	TGTGCCTGGAGTTCAGGGGTAAAATTTTCTGAAGCTTTCTTT	CAWSSGVKFSEAFF
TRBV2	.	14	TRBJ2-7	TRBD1	TGTGCCAGCAGGTTTAACAGGGGTTCCTACGAGCAGTACTTC	CASRFNRGSYEQYF
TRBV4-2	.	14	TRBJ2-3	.	TGTGCCAGCAGCCAGTACCGAGATTCCGTGTCGCAGTATTTT	CASSQYRDSVSQYF
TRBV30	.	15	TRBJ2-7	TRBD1	TGTGCCTGGACGTCACCGGGACAGGGGGCTTACGAGCAGTACTTC	CAWTSPGQGAYEQYF
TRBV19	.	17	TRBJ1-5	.	TGTGCCAGTAGTGACCACCCGAGCGGGGATAGCAATCAGCCCCAGCATTTT	CASSDHPSGDSNQPQHF
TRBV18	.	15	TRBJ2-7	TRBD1	TGTGCCAGCTCAAAGGGACAGGCGACAACCTACGAGCAGTACTTC	CASSKGQATTYEQYF
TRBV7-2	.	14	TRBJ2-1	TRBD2	TGTGCCAGCAGCCTGCGGGAGGGCCGGTATGAGCAGTTCTTC	CASSLREGRYEQFF
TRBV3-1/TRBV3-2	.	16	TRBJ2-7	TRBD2	TGTGCCAGCAGCCAAACCCGGGCCGGGAGGGGAAGCGAGCAGTACTTC	CASSQTRAGRGSEQYF
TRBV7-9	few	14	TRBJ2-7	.	TGTGCCAGCAGCTTACACGACAGGTCCTACGAGCAGTACTTC	CASSLHDRSYEQYF
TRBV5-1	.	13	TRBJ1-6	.	TGCGCCAGCAGCTTGGATAATAATTCACCCCTCCACTTT	CASSLDNNSPLHF
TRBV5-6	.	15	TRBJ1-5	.	TGTGCCAGCAGCTTAACAGGGCAGAGCAATCAGCCCCAGCATTTT	CASSLTGQSNQPQHF
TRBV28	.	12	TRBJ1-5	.	TGTGCCAGCAGCCTGGGGCTTCAGCCCCAGCATTTT	CASSLGLQPQHF
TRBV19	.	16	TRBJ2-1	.	TGTGCCAGTAGTATATCCCCCAACAGGGTGTCTGACGAGCAGTTCTTC	CASSISPNRVSDEQFF
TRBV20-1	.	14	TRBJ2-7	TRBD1	TGCAGTGCTAGTCAGCCAGGGGGCATGTACGAGCAGTACTTC	CSASQPGGMYEQYF
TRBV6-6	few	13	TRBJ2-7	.	TGTGCCAGCAGTTCTAGTAACTTGTACGAGCAGTACTTC	CASSSSNLYEQYF
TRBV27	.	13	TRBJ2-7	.	TGTGCCAGCAGTTTATCAGGGGATTACGAGCAGTACTTC	CASSLSGDYEQYF
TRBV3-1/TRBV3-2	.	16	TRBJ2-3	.	TGTGCCAGCAGCCAGAATACAGGGTTCGGCACAGATACGCAGTATTTT	CASSQNTGFGTDTQYF
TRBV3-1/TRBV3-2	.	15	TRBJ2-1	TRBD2	TGTGCCAGCAGCCAATTAGCGGGAGTAAACAATGAGCAGTTCTTC	CASSQLAGVNNEQFF
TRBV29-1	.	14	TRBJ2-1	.	TGCAGCGTTGTCCGCGGGACCCCCATGAGTGAGCAGTTCTTC	CSVVRGTPMSEQFF